Described below is a single T cell receptor beta chain sequence and its context. The antigen is not known. From 5'RACE with constant-segment primers came TCR alpha and TCR beta cDNA libraries that carried sample barcodes and UMIs. MiXCR, run by TCRdb on the 5' RACE reads, gives a single entry per CDR3 protein. The sample includes approximately 480,000 distinct CDR3 sequences, around a sixth of them seen just once. The data were obtained in a study of T-cell memory formation after mild COVID-19. Study-level information: In these data, TCR clusters were largely donor specific.

Study-level results: Clones that got smaller from day 15 to 85 had even CD4/CD8, while clones growing later tipped toward CD4+.

Source material: PBMCs or a T cell subset sorted from them (not recorded which). The TCR sequence derives from an adult woman who had mild COVID-19 (a few samples of this study predate the infection). Cell type and time point are not known.

CDR3 sequence (DNA): TGCGCCAGCAGCTTGGATTCGGGAAGCTCCTACGAGCAGTACTTC. Amino acids: CASSLDSGSSYEQYF. J is TRBJ2-7 and V is TRBV5-1, with a weak D call TRBD2 (5 bases). Germline loops: CDR1 SGHRS, CDR2 YFSETQ. Trimming took 0 bases from V and 0 from J, leaving 10 bases between them. CDR3 length: 15 amino acids.